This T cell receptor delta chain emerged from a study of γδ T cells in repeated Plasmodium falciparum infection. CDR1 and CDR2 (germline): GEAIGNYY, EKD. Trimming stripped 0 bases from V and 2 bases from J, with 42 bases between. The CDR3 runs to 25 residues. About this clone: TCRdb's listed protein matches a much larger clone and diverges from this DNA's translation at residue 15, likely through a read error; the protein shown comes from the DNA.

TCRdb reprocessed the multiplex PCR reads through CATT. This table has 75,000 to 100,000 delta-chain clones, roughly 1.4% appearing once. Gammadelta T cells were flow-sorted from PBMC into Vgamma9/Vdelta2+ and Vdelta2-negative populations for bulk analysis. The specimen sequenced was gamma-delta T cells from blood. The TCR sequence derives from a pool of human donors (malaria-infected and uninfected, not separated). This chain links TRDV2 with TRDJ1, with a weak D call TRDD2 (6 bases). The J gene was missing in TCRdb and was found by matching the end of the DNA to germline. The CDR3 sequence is CACDTVGPSQVLATEGPLSTDKLIF. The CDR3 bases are TGTGCCTGTGACACCGTGGGCCCTTCCCAGGTCCTGGCTACTGAGGGACCCCTTTCGACCGATAAACTCATCTTT.